The rows below give T cell receptor beta chains drawn from one sample of a study of blood T cells in healthy people across ages. TCRdb processed the 5' RACE reads anew with MiXCR; each CDR3 protein has one entry. The table shows some 730,000 distinct CDR3 sequences, with 22% occurring only once. The specimen sequenced was blood. The receptor source for this set is a man aged 70-80 years in good health. Both conserved end residues are part of each CDR3. The D gene is left open where the match is weak. A clone size is listed for some rows: how often the clone was seen (once, few, many), or a class if it is expanded.

j_call: TRBJ2-1; d_call: TRBD2; v_call: TRBV23-1; clone_size: NA; cdr3_aa: CASRHGTRWVREQFF; cdr3_nt: TGCGCCAGCAGACACGGGACTAGATGGGTACGTGAGCAGTTCTTC
j_call: TRBJ1-4; d_call: NA; v_call: TRBV29-1; clone_size: few; cdr3_aa: CSVDLGGGEKLFF; cdr3_nt: TGCAGCGTTGATTTAGGGGGTGGTGAAAAACTGTTTTTT
j_call: TRBJ2-1; d_call: NA; v_call: TRBV20-1; clone_size: many; cdr3_aa: CSAIGGGAGNEQFF; cdr3_nt: TGCAGTGCTATTGGAGGGGGGGCGGGCAATGAGCAGTTCTTC
j_call: TRBJ2-5; d_call: NA; v_call: TRBV20-1; clone_size: few; cdr3_aa: CSARVLGSETQYF; cdr3_nt: TGCAGTGCTAGAGTTTTAGGGTCAGAGACCCAGTACTTC
j_call: TRBJ2-2; d_call: NA; v_call: TRBV4-1; clone_size: few; cdr3_aa: CASSQSLGSGELFF; cdr3_nt: TGCGCCAGCAGCCAATCCTTAGGATCCGGGGAGCTGTTTTTT
j_call: TRBJ1-2; d_call: NA; v_call: TRBV5-1; clone_size: once; cdr3_aa: CASSRLLNDRRRGYTF; cdr3_nt: TGCGCCAGCAGCCGCCTACTCAACGACCGACGGAGAGGCTACACCTTC
j_call: TRBJ1-2; d_call: TRBD1; v_call: TRBV6-5; clone_size: few; cdr3_aa: CASREGQGPFYGYTF; cdr3_nt: TGTGCCAGCAGGGAGGGACAGGGCCCGTTCTATGGCTACACCTTC
j_call: TRBJ2-1; d_call: TRBD2; v_call: TRBV2; clone_size: NA; cdr3_aa: CASSEWRGGNNEQFF; cdr3_nt: TGTGCCAGCAGTGAGTGGCGGGGGGGAAACAATGAGCAGTTCTTC
j_call: TRBJ2-7; d_call: NA; v_call: TRBV7-6; clone_size: NA; cdr3_aa: CASSSGAFWEQYF; cdr3_nt: TGTGCCAGCAGCTCTGGAGCCTTTTGGGAGCAGTACTTC
j_call: TRBJ2-5; d_call: NA; v_call: TRBV28; clone_size: NA; cdr3_aa: CASRTGRIETQYF; cdr3_nt: TGTGCCAGCAGGACAGGACGGATAGAGACCCAGTACTTC
j_call: TRBJ1-2; d_call: NA; v_call: TRBV20-1; clone_size: NA; cdr3_aa: CSAVTTGPRGYTF; cdr3_nt: TGCAGTGCCGTCACAACAGGCCCTAGGGGCTACACCTTC
j_call: TRBJ2-5; d_call: NA; v_call: TRBV28; clone_size: few; cdr3_aa: CASSSRRTVQETQYF; cdr3_nt: TGTGCCAGCAGTTCAAGGAGGACAGTCCAAGAGACCCAGTACTTC